These 30 T cell receptor beta chains were sequenced from one sample in a study of cytomegalovirus exposure and HLA in healthy donors. The primer mix had 60 Vbeta and 13 Jbeta primers. Assay used: immunoSEQ multiplex PCR; TCRdb lists only in-frame clones, some missing. The repertoire holds about 91,000 clones, more than 70% seen once, with about 4.2% in the top ten. The source material was PBMCs. The receptors come from a male donor in good health and CMV-seropositive.

The CDR3 bases are TGCGCCAGCAGCCACGACAGGGGAAGCGGCTACACCTTC. It codes for CASSHDRGSGYTF. The chain joins TRBV5-1 to TRBJ1-2, with 8 bases that match TRBD1. V was pared by 4 bases and J by 8 bases, with 7 bases of the junction left unmatched. Per germline, CDR1 SGHRS and CDR2 YFSETQ. This CDR3 has 13 amino acids.

The chain recombines TRBV30 with TRBJ2-7; 9 bases match TRBD2. CDR1 is GTSNPN, CDR2 SVGIG, per germline (reference sequence). This CDR3 has 14 amino acids. The J segment lost 2 bases and the V segment lost 2 bases, leaving 4 bases of the junction unmatched. The CDR3 DNA reads as TGTGCCTGGAGTAAGGTAGCGGGGGCCTACGAGCAGTACTTC. Amino acids: CAWSKVAGAYEQYF.

Only one count was recorded for this clone. The chain is built from TRBV13 and TRBJ2-7; D is possibly TRBD1 (7 bases). The CDR3 contains 15 residues. V lost 5 bases to trimming and J lost 3 bases, with 17 bases between them. Germline lookup yields CDR1 PRHDT and CDR2 FYEKMQ (reference sequence). The CDR3 DNA sequence: TGTGCCAGCAGCCCCAGGGGGACGCGGGGCTACGAGCAGTACTTC. This gives the protein CASSPRGTRGYEQYF.

This rearrangement joins TRBV27 to TRBJ2-7; a possible D gene is TRBD2 (6 bases). This CDR3 has 16 amino acids. In germline, CDR1 is MNHEY, CDR2 SMNVEV (reference sequence). The V and J ends lost 1 base and 4 bases respectively, with 17 bases between them. The chain's CDR3 is CASSLLAGTGVYEQYF. The CDR3 region has the DNA TGTGCCAGCAGTTTATTGGCCGGGACTGGGGTTTACGAGCAGTACTTC.

This sequence joins TRBV28 and TRBJ1-5; no definite D call. Germline loops: CDR1 MDHEN, CDR2 SYDVKM. Trimming cost V 5 bases and J 1 base, with 12 bases left between them. The CDR3 spans 15 residues. The CDR3 region is CASSPTRTSNQPQHF. CDR3 coding DNA: TGTGCCAGCAGTCCGACACGTACCAGCAATCAGCCCCAGCATTTT.

V gene TRBV28 combines with J gene TRBJ2-7, with D hard to call. The V gene's germline CDR1 is MDHEN and CDR2 SYDVKM. Trimming stripped 5 bases from V and 7 bases from J, with 12 bases between. This CDR3 spans 12 amino acids. CDR3 sequence: CASSEGSREQYF. The CDR3 bases are TGTGCCAGCAGTGAAGGTTCGAGGGAGCAGTACTTC.

The chain carries TRBV6-1 and TRBJ2-7, with a weak D call TRBD1 (5 bases). Per the germline V gene, CDR1 is MNHNS and CDR2 is SASEGT. The ends were cut back, 4 bases at V and 6 bases at J, with 10 bases in the middle. CDR3 length: 12 residues. CDR3 DNA: TGTGCCAGCAGTGGCTACCAGGGCGAGCAGTACTTC. It is translated as CASSGYQGEQYF.

This clone was seen a handful of times. V is TRBV30 and J is TRBJ2-3; D is unresolved. Trimming cost V 1 base and J 6 bases, with 14 bases left between them. This CDR3 has 14 amino acids. The V gene's germline CDR1 is GTSNPN and CDR2 SVGIG (reference sequence). This chain's CDR3 is CAWSAHDFRDTQYF. For the CDR3, the DNA is TGTGCCTGGAGTGCGCACGACTTTCGGGATACGCAGTATTTT.

CDR3 loop: CASNRGYVNTEAFF. The CDR3 DNA sequence: TGTGCCAGCAATAGGGGCTATGTGAACACTGAAGCTTTCTTT. The J gene is TRBJ1-1, the V gene TRBV28; possibly TRBD1 for D (5 bases). The ends were cut back, 7 bases at V and 0 bases at J, with 12 bases in the middle. CDR1 and CDR2 from the germline V gene are MDHEN and SYDVKM. The CDR3 length is 14 residues.

The rearrangement joins TRBV19 to TRBJ2-2; 8 bases map to TRBD1. The CDR3 is 15 amino acids. The germline V gene has CDR1 LNHDA and CDR2 SQIVND (reference sequence). The trim removed 4 bases at V and 5 bases at J, leaving 6 bases unmatched. The CDR3 spells CASSTGQGWTGELFF. The DNA for the CDR3 is TGTGCCAGTAGTACCGGACAGGGATGGACCGGGGAGCTGTTTTTT.

This chain links TRBV6-1 with TRBJ2-1; 11 nucleotides agree with TRBD1. The CDR3 is made up of 14 amino acids. With V trimmed by 6 bases and J by 6 bases, 4 bases remained unmatched. Germline-derived CDR1 and CDR2 are MNHNS and SASEGT. The CDR3 sequence is CASRDRGPRNEQFF. The CDR3, as DNA: TGTGCCAGCAGGGACAGGGGGCCTCGCAATGAGCAGTTCTTC.

Of note for this clone: A junction boundary mismatches the germline segment, possibly from a read error. This sequence joins TRBV14 and TRBJ2-5; TRBD1 is a possible D gene (6 bases). Per germline, CDR1 SGHDN and CDR2 FVKESK. This CDR3 has 15 residues. The CDR3 protein is CASSQGVGGQGTQYF. As DNA, the CDR3 is TGTGCCAGCAGCCAAGGAGTTGGGGGCCAAGGGACCCAGTACTTC.

The gene calls are TRBV5-1 and TRBJ1-4, with TRBD1 matching over 9 bases. The CDR3 sequence is 15 residues long. CDR1 is SGHRS and CDR2 is YFSETQ in the germline V gene. The V segment lost 0 bases and the J segment 6 bases; nucleotides outside the gene matches: 3. DNA for the CDR3: TGCGCCAGCAGCTTGGGGACAGGGGTGGATGAAAAACTGTTTTTT. Translated, it gives CASSLGTGVDEKLFF.

This chain joins TRBV19 and TRBJ2-1, with TRBD2 as a possible D gene (5 bases). CDR1 and CDR2 (germline): LNHDA, SQIVND (reference sequence). With 1 base removed from V and 0 bases from J, the gap between germline ends came to 7 bases. The CDR3 is made up of 15 amino acids. CDR3 loop: CASSIAGSSYNEQFF. The CDR3 coding sequence is TGTGCCAGTAGTATAGCGGGGAGCTCCTACAATGAGCAGTTCTTC. Together with reference TRBV19 and TRBJ2-1, the CDR3 gives the full variable domain: DGGITQSPKYLFRKEGQNVTLSCEQNLNHDAMYWYRQDPGQGLRLIYYSQIVNDFQKGDIAEGYSVSREKKESFPLTVTSAQKNPTAFYLCASSIAGSSYNEQFFGPGTRLTVL.

The chain combines TRBV7-3 with TRBJ2-1; 12 bases agree with TRBD2. There are 15 residues in the CDR3. With V trimmed by 4 bases and J by 6 bases, 4 bases remained unmatched. CDR1 is SGHTA and CDR2 is FQGTGA in the germline V gene. The chain's CDR3 is CASSSLAGGRNEQFF. Written as DNA, the CDR3 is TGTGCCAGCAGCTCCCTAGCGGGGGGGCGCAATGAGCAGTTCTTC.

In this sample, this clone turned up many times. The chain recombines TRBV6-6 with TRBJ1-5, with D possibly being TRBD1 (5 bases). V was trimmed by 2 bases and J by 3 bases, leaving 8 bases between them. The CDR3 contains 14 residues. From germline, CDR1 is MNHNY and CDR2 SVGAGI (reference sequence). This chain's CDR3 is CASSYGRDNQPQHF. The CDR3 DNA sequence: TGTGCCAGCAGTTACGGCAGGGACAATCAGCCCCAGCATTTT.

This clone was seen once. The V call is TRBV2, the J call TRBJ2-5; tentatively, D is TRBD1 (5 bases). The J call is uncertain, as TRBJ2-7 better fits the DNA end. The germline V gene has CDR1 SNHLY and CDR2 FYNNEI. The CDR3 has 11 residues. The CDR3 loop reads CASTGPYEQYF. DNA of the CDR3: TGTGCCAGCACAGGGCCCTACGAGCAGTACTTC.

This clone was seen a few times. The chain combines TRBV7-2 with TRBJ2-5, with TRBD2 matching 7 bases. Per the germline V gene, CDR1 is SGHTA and CDR2 is FQGNSA. V shed 3 bases and J 5 bases; nucleotides not matched to a gene: 3. CDR3 length equals 13 residues. As DNA, the CDR3 is TGTGCCAGCAGCTTTAAACTAGCGGAGACCCAGTACTTC. This gives the protein CASSFKLAETQYF. Full variable domain (outside the CDR3, taken from reference TRBV7-2 and TRBJ2-5): GAGVSQSPSNKVTEKGKDVELRCDPISGHTALYWYRQSLGQGLEFLIYFQGNSAPDKSGLPSDRFSAERTGGSVSTLTIQRTQQEDSAVYLCASSFKLAETQYFGPGTRLLVL.

The chain employs TRBV28 and TRBJ1-5; 7 nucleotides match TRBD1. Looked up from germline, CDR1 is MDHEN and CDR2 is SYDVKM. V dropped 6 bases and J dropped 5; count of bases not matched to a gene: 7. This CDR3 has 14 residues. CDR3 sequence reads: CASRRRQGHQPQHF. CDR3 in DNA: TGTGCCAGCAGACGTCGACAGGGCCATCAGCCCCAGCATTTT. The whole variable domain, filled in from reference TRBV28 and TRBJ1-5, reads DVKVTQSSRYLVKRTGEKVFLECVQDMDHENMFWYRQDPGLGLRLIYFSYDVKMKEKGDIPEGYSVSREKKERFSLILESASTNQTSMYLCASRRRQGHQPQHFGDGTRLSIL.

This rearrangement joins TRBV5-6 to TRBJ2-3; no clear D gene. V dropped 4 bases and J dropped 3 bases, with 9 bases sitting between them. There are 13 residues in the CDR3. Germline loops: CDR1 SGHDT, CDR2 YYEEEE. DNA for the CDR3: TGTGCCAGCAGCGATGCAGATACAGATACGCAGTATTTT. Translated: CASSDADTDTQYF.

The chain employs TRBV9 and TRBJ2-6, with 10 bases aligning to TRBD2. The CDR3 has 19 residues. J gave up 1 base and V 0 bases, and 7 bases lay outside the gene matches. The V gene's germline CDR1 is SGDLS and CDR2 YYNGEE. The CDR3 bases are TGTGCCAGCAGCGTAGAGGTAGCGGGAGGCCGTTCTGGGGCCAACGTCCTGACTTTC. Residues: CASSVEVAGGRSGANVLTF.

V usage is TRBV7-9 and J usage is TRBJ2-1; 8 bases fit TRBD1. The CDR3 is made up of 16 amino acids. V trimming: 5 bases; J trimming: 0 bases; junction bases outside the gene matches: 6. CDR1 is SEHNR, CDR2 FQNEAQ, per germline (reference sequence). CDR3 bases: TGTGCCAGCAGCGCCCGGACAGGGAGCTCCTACAATGAGCAGTTCTTC. Protein product: CASSARTGSSYNEQFF. Variable domain in full (rest from reference TRBV7-9 and TRBJ2-1): DTGVSQNPRHKITKRGQNVTFRCDPISEHNRLYWYRQTLGQGPEFLTYFQNEAQLEKSRLLSDRFSAERPKGSFSTLEIQRTEQGDSAMYLCASSARTGSSYNEQFFGPGTRLTVL.

The chain has TRBV5-1 and TRBJ2-7; weak D call: TRBD1 (5 bases). V lost 5 bases and J lost 2, with 11 bases in between. The CDR3 is 13 amino acids. Germline V CDR1 and CDR2: SGHRS, YFSETQ. CDR3 amino acids: CASRERTTYEQYF. In nucleotides, the CDR3 is TGCGCCAGCAGGGAAAGGACAACCTACGAGCAGTACTTC.

The chain employs TRBV5-4 and TRBJ2-1; 9 bases map to TRBD2. V lost 4 bases to trimming and J lost 4 bases; unmatched junction nucleotides: 9. CDR1 and CDR2 (germline): SGHNT, YYREEE (reference sequence). The CDR3 has 16 residues. The CDR3 protein is CASSRSVAGGYNEQFF. CDR3 coding DNA: TGTGCCAGCAGCCGGTCGGTTGCGGGGGGGTACAATGAGCAGTTCTTC.

The chain employs TRBV11-2 and TRBJ1-6, with a tentative D call TRBD1 (6 bases). V dropped 3 bases and J dropped 7 bases, with 22 bases sitting between them. This CDR3 spans 18 amino acids. Germline CDR1 is SGHAT and CDR2 is FQNNGV. The CDR3 DNA sequence: TGTGCCAGCAGCTTTGGGATCCCCCGTAAGGACAGAAATTCACCCCTCCACTTT. Translation gives CASSFGIPRKDRNSPLHF.

This chain joins TRBV6-1 and TRBJ1-3, with 9 bases aligning to TRBD1. Trimming removed 4 bases from V and 0 bases from J; junction bases left unmatched: 1. The germline gives CDR1 MNHNS, CDR2 SASEGT. This CDR3 has 15 residues. The CDR3 DNA reads as TGTGCCAGCAGTGGGACAGGGGCCTCTGGAAACACCATATATTTT. This sequence encodes CASSGTGASGNTIYF.

CDR3 loop: CASSPGMGFGPQHF. DNA of the CDR3: TGTGCCAGCAGCCCCGGGATGGGATTTGGGCCCCAGCATTTT. The chain joins TRBV7-9 to TRBJ1-5; D gene unclear. Germline CDR1 and CDR2: SEHNR and FQNEAQ (reference sequence). The CDR3 has 14 amino acids. With 5 bases removed from V and 9 bases from J, the gap between germline ends came to 17 bases.

The chain couples TRBV2 to TRBJ2-7; 10 nucleotides agree with TRBD1. CDR1 is SNHLY, CDR2 FYNNEI, per germline. Trimming at V came to 5 bases and at J to 0 bases, leaving 4 bases not matched to a gene. The CDR3 totals 15 residues. The CDR3 DNA reads as TGTGCCAGCAGTAGGGACAGGGGCCTCTCCTACGAGCAGTACTTC. Translating gives CASSRDRGLSYEQYF.

This clone was seen a handful of times. V and J are TRBV19 and TRBJ2-7; a possible D gene is TRBD1 (5 bases). Trimming removed 0 bases from V and 1 base from J, with 10 bases in between. The CDR3 has 15 amino acids. CDR1 and CDR2 (germline): LNHDA, SQIVND (reference sequence). The CDR3 protein is CASSIEGAFSYEQYF. In nucleotides, the CDR3 is TGTGCCAGTAGTATAGAAGGGGCGTTTTCCTACGAGCAGTACTTC.

V gene TRBV7-3 combines with J gene TRBJ2-5; 10 bases agree with TRBD1. The CDR3 runs to 14 residues. CDR1 is SGHTA and CDR2 is FQGTGA in the germline V gene. The junction had 2 bases not matched to a gene; V was cut back by 2 bases and J by 5 bases. DNA of the CDR3: TGTGCCAGCAGCTTATCGGGACAGGGGGAGACCCAGTACTTC. Translation: CASSLSGQGETQYF.